Listed here are 29 T cell receptor beta chains from one sample, sequenced in a study of blood T cell repertoires in COVID-19 (dated by TCRdb to between 2020 and 2021). Libraries were constructed by the immunoSEQ multiplex PCR assay. TCRdb holds this immuneACCESS table with in-frame rearrangements only. Some clones are missing; in checked studies, unresolved V genes explain under half, and the rest has no known cause. Across this sample there are approximately 180,000 clones, with about 72% seen only once. The ten top clones hold about 18% of the sample. Sequenced sample: PBMCs or T cells enriched from blood (not recorded which). These receptors all come from a woman in her fifties or sixties who had recovered from COVID-19.

The gene calls are TRBV5-1 and TRBJ1-1; D might be TRBD1 (5 bases). CDR1 and CDR2 (germline): SGHRS, YFSETQ. This CDR3 spans 14 amino acids. Between the trimmed V and J ends, which lost 7 bases and 3 bases, there was a span of 16 bases. The CDR3 sequence is CASWDTGGDTEAFF. CDR3 DNA: TGCGCCAGCTGGGATACCGGGGGGGACACTGAAGCTTTCTTT.

V is TRBV5-1 and J is TRBJ1-3; 7 positions match TRBD1. The CDR3 has 16 amino acids. Per the germline V gene, CDR1 is SGHRS and CDR2 is YFSETQ. V was clipped by 4 bases and J by 0 bases; unmatched bases: 7. The CDR3 DNA follows: TGCGCCAGCAGCCTGATGACAGGGAGCTCTGGAAACACCATATATTTT. It translates to CASSLMTGSSGNTIYF.

This rearrangement joins TRBV11-2 to TRBJ2-7; the match to TRBD1 covers 8 bases. V was pared by 5 bases and J by 6 bases, with 3 bases of the junction left unmatched. The CDR3 runs to 12 residues. Germline CDR1 and CDR2: SGHAT and FQNNGV. The CDR3 nucleotides read TGTGCCAGCAGCCCCGACAGGGGCGAGCAGTACTTC. Translating it yields CASSPDRGEQYF.

The genes are TRBV30 and TRBJ1-1, with 7 nucleotides matching TRBD1. Trimming cost V 3 bases and J 3 bases; bases outside gene matches: 4. Germline loops: CDR1 GTSNPN, CDR2 SVGIG (reference sequence). CDR3 length equals 13 residues. DNA for the CDR3: TGTGCCTGGAGCGTGACAGGGTACACTGAAGCTTTCTTT. It yields the protein CAWSVTGYTEAFF.

This chain links TRBV3-1 (or the pseudogene TRBV3-2) with TRBJ1-1, with TRBD1 identical over 9 bases. CDR1 LGHDT and CDR2 YNNKEL come from the germline V gene (reference sequence). V lost 0 bases and J lost 11; bases outside the gene matches: 10. CDR3 length equals 15 residues. The CDR3 coding sequence is TGTGCCAGCAGCCAAGAGGGACAGGGCGGGGGGAAGGCTTTCTTT. Its protein is CASSQEGQGGGKAFF.

This chain joins TRBV6-2 or TRBV6-3 and TRBJ2-1, with TRBD2 identical over 10 bases. Per germline, CDR1 MNHEY and CDR2 SVGEGT. The length of the CDR3 is 18 residues. Trimming took 2 bases from V and 8 from J; bases not matched to a gene: 15. The CDR3, as DNA: TGTGCCAGCAGTTACCATAGGAGGGTAGCGGGAGGTGCCGATGAGCAGTTCTTC. Its translation is CASSYHRRVAGGADEQFF.

The chain links TRBV9 to TRBJ2-1; 7 bases map to TRBD1. This CDR3 is built from 16 residues. With V trimmed by 4 bases and J by 4 bases, 11 bases remained unmatched. Germline V lookup: CDR1 SGDLS, CDR2 YYNGEE. The CDR3 DNA is TGTGCCAGCAGCTTTACAGGGGAAATGAAGTACAATGAGCAGTTCTTC. It is translated as CASSFTGEMKYNEQFF. The full variable domain, in which reference TRBV9 and TRBJ2-1 provide the parts outside the CDR3, is DSGVTQTPKHLITATGQRVTLRCSPRSGDLSVYWYQQSLDQGLQFLIQYYNGEERAKGNILERFSAQQFPDLHSELNLSSLELGDSALYFCASSFTGEMKYNEQFFGPGTRLTVL.

Notes on this clone: A read error may account for a junction end that differs from germline. The chain carries TRBV20-1 and TRBJ1-6; a possible D gene is TRBD1 (6 bases). Germline V gene sequence: CDR1 DFQATT, CDR2 SNEGSKA (reference sequence). The CDR3 contains 10 residues. CDR3 residues: CSANRAATYF. The DNA of the CDR3 is TGCAGTGCTAACAGGGCAGCCACATATTTT.

The chain combines TRBV6-2 or TRBV6-3 with TRBJ2-5; TRBD1 agrees at 8 bases. The CDR3 has 12 residues. Germline V CDR1 and CDR2: MNHEY, SVGEGT. J lost 5 bases, V lost 5 bases, and 1 base had no gene match. The CDR3 region is CASSTGGETQYF. The CDR3, as DNA: TGTGCCAGCAGTACAGGGGGGGAGACCCAGTACTTC.

This chain links TRBV10-3 with TRBJ1-2; a possible D gene is TRBD1 (5 bases). The CDR3 runs to 12 residues. V was shortened by 6 bases and J by 9 bases, with 14 bases between the two germline ends. The germline CDR1 and CDR2 sequences are ENHRY and SYGVKD. CDR3: CAISSDSLSYTF. In nucleotides, the CDR3 is TGTGCCATCAGCTCAGACAGTCTCAGCTACACCTTC.

The CDR3 coding sequence is TGTGCCAGCAGTGAGCGCCATTTGTCCTACGAGCAGTACTTC. This gives the protein CASSERHLSYEQYF. V is TRBV6-1 and J is TRBJ2-7; D is unclear. The CDR3 totals 14 residues. Looked up from germline, CDR1 is MNHNS and CDR2 is SASEGT. Trimming pared 3 bases from V and 1 base from J, leaving 10 bases between.

The J gene is TRBJ2-3, the V gene TRBV2; 9 bases are shared with TRBD2. In germline, CDR1 is SNHLY, CDR2 FYNNEI. V lost 5 bases to trimming and J lost 3 bases; unmatched junction nucleotides: 12. This CDR3 spans 17 amino acids. The CDR3 reads CASSIKRAGGFTDTQYF. In nucleotides, the CDR3 is TGTGCCAGCAGTATAAAGAGAGCGGGAGGATTTACAGATACGCAGTATTTT. Full variable domain (remainder filled in from reference TRBV2 and TRBJ2-3): EPEVTQTPSHQVTQMGQEVILRCVPISNHLYFYWYRQILGQKVEFLVSFYNNEISEKSEIFDDQFSVERPDGSNFTLKIRSTKLEDSAMYFCASSIKRAGGFTDTQYFGPGTRLTVL.

This sequence joins TRBV5-6 and TRBJ2-4; 7 nucleotides align to TRBD2. The CDR3 is made up of 18 amino acids. Germline V lookup: CDR1 SGHDT, CDR2 YYEEEE. V gave up 2 bases and J gave up 3 bases; unmatched junction bases: 14. The CDR3 bases are TGTGCCAGCAGCTTCGCGGGAGTGGGTCGAACGGGCAAAAACATTCAGTACTTC. Protein sequence: CASSFAGVGRTGKNIQYF.

This clone came up once. The chain couples TRBV9 to TRBJ2-7; D unresolved. Germline values: CDR1 SGDLS, CDR2 YYNGEE. The V gene lost 0 bases and the J gene lost 6 bases, with 10 bases spanning the gap. The length of the CDR3 is 13 residues. CDR3 in amino acids: CASSVAPASEQYF. The CDR3 DNA sequence: TGTGCCAGCAGCGTAGCCCCCGCTAGCGAGCAGTACTTC.

The V gene is TRBV4-1, the J gene TRBJ1-6; D might be TRBD1 (6 bases). Germline-derived CDR1 and CDR2 are MGHRA and YSYEKL. Trimming removed 1 base at V and 2 bases at J, with 12 bases between. The CDR3 sequence is 17 residues long. Written as DNA, the CDR3 is TGCGCCAGCAGCCAAGGACCTCGACAGGCCTATAATTCACCCCTCCACTTT. It yields the protein CASSQGPRQAYNSPLHF.

There are a few counts of this clone. The V and J genes are TRBV27 and TRBJ1-5, with TRBD1 identical over 7 bases. Looked up from germline, CDR1 is MNHEY and CDR2 is SMNVEV (reference sequence). This CDR3 has 16 amino acids. The junction had 4 bases not matched to a gene; V was cut back by 2 bases and J by 0 bases. The CDR3 DNA reads TGTGCCAGCAGTTTAAGGACAGGACGTAGCAATCAGCCCCAGCATTTT. It codes for CASSLRTGRSNQPQHF.

The chain couples TRBV27 to TRBJ2-5, with D tentatively TRBD2 (6 bases). The CDR3 is 13 residues long. V lost 5 bases, J lost 4 bases, and 11 bases lay in between. Germline CDR1 and CDR2: MNHEY and SMNVEV (reference sequence). CDR3 region: CASSGSGPETQYF. The CDR3 nucleotides are TGTGCCAGCAGTGGTAGCGGCCCAGAGACCCAGTACTTC.

This chain links TRBV19 with TRBJ1-1, with D hard to call. Trimming cost V 4 bases and J 7 bases, with 7 bases left between them. CDR3 length: 11 amino acids. Germline CDR1 is LNHDA and CDR2 is SQIVND (reference sequence). CDR3 sequence: CASSSYSEAFF. The CDR3 region has the DNA TGTGCCAGTAGTAGTTACAGTGAAGCTTTCTTT.

The rearrangement uses TRBV19 and TRBJ1-4; TRBD1 is a possible D gene (6 bases). There are 16 residues in the CDR3. Germline CDR1 and CDR2: LNHDA and SQIVND (reference sequence). Trimming shortened V by 6 bases and J by 2 bases, and 16 bases separated the two germline ends. The CDR3 reads CASSEMTGFTNEKLFF. In DNA form, the CDR3 reads TGTGCCAGTAGCGAGATGACAGGATTTACTAATGAAAAACTGTTTTTT.

V is TRBV28 and J is TRBJ1-2; a possible D gene is TRBD1 (5 bases). V lost 6 bases to trimming and J lost 8 bases, with 16 bases between them. Germline assignment: CDR1 MDHEN and CDR2 SYDVKM. This CDR3 is built from 13 residues. In nucleotides, the CDR3 is TGTGCCAGCAGCCCGGGACTTTTGCGGGGCTACACCTTC. Translating gives CASSPGLLRGYTF.

The V and J genes are TRBV18 and TRBJ1-6; no clear D gene. The germline V gene has CDR1 KGHSH and CDR2 LQKENI. CDR3 size: 14 residues. V was trimmed by 1 base and J by 5 bases, leaving 6 bases between them. The CDR3 region is CASSPRADNSPLHF. CDR3 nucleotides: TGTGCCAGCTCACCACGTGCGGATAATTCACCCCTCCACTTT. The whole variable domain, remainder taken from reference TRBV18 and TRBJ1-6, is NAGVMQNPRHLVRRRGQEARLRCSPMKGHSHVYWYRQLPEEGLKFMVYLQKENIIDESGMPKERFSAEFPKEGPSILRIQQVVRGDSAAYFCASSPRADNSPLHFGNGTRLTVT.

This clone was seen a few times. CDR3 loop: CASSKVRYCVQVEGELFF. The CDR3 DNA reads TGTGCCAGCAGCAAAGTTAGGTATTGCGTACAAGTAGAGGGAGAGCTGTTTTTT. The V gene is TRBV21-1, the J gene TRBJ2-2; the tabulated D call, TRBD2, remains unverified against the DNA. TRBV21-1 is a pseudogene. The length of the CDR3 is 18 residues.

V and J are TRBV9 and TRBJ1-6, with TRBD1 identical over 9 bases. J gave up 14 bases and V 1 base, and 7 bases lay outside the gene matches. This CDR3 region has 14 residues. CDR1 and CDR2 (germline): SGDLS, YYNGEE. The CDR3: CASSVKGQGEALHF. CDR3 bases: TGTGCCAGCAGCGTAAAGGGACAGGGCGAGGCCCTCCACTTT.

V gene TRBV4-1 combines with J gene TRBJ1-6; D unclear. CDR1 is MGHRA and CDR2 is YSYEKL in the germline V gene. V was clipped by 2 bases and J by 5 bases, with 10 bases between them. The CDR3 runs 15 residues. CDR3 DNA sequence: TGCGCCAGCAGCCAACCGACACGGAATAATTCACCCCTCCACTTT. Translation: CASSQPTRNNSPLHF.

The chain combines TRBV30 with TRBJ1-2; 10 bases match TRBD1. The germline CDR1 and CDR2 sequences are GTSNPN and SVGIG (reference sequence). This CDR3 spans 13 amino acids. The ends lost 5 bases at V and 9 bases at J; junction bases unmatched: 9. This CDR3 reads CAWGAGQGSSYTF. CDR3 DNA sequence: TGTGCCTGGGGGGCGGGACAGGGGAGCAGCTACACCTTC.

This clone has just a few counts. CDR3 DNA: TGTGCCAGCACCGAGACAGGGGGCTACAATCAGCCCCAGCATTTT. Protein product: CASTETGGYNQPQHF. This chain joins TRBV27 and TRBJ1-5, with 10 bases matching TRBD1. The CDR3 covers 15 residues. V shed 7 bases and J 3 bases; nucleotides not matched to a gene: 6. Germline V gives CDR1 MNHEY, CDR2 SMNVEV (reference sequence).

J is TRBJ1-2 and V is TRBV12-5; D is ambiguous. The CDR3 is made up of 12 amino acids. Trimming removed 6 bases at V and 3 bases at J, with 8 bases between. CDR1 LGHNT and CDR2 FRNRAP come from the germline V gene. The CDR3 region has the DNA TGTGCTAGTGGCCGGGAGTACTATGGCTACACCTTC. It encodes CASGREYYGYTF. Using reference TRBV12-5 and TRBJ1-2 for the parts outside the CDR3, the full variable domain is DARVTQTPRHKVTEMGQEVTMRCQPILGHNTVFWYRQTMMQGLELLAYFRNRAPLDDSGMPKDRFSAEMPDATLATLKIQPSEPRDSAVYFCASGREYYGYTFGSGTRLTVV.

This chain uses TRBV29-1 with TRBJ1-2; 10 bases map to TRBD1. The V and J ends lost 7 bases and 2 bases, in that order; junction bases with no gene match: 16. Germline CDR1 is SQVTM and CDR2 is ANQGSEA. This CDR3 has 17 residues. CDR3 sequence reads: CSAQGGIGTGENYGYTF. The CDR3 coding sequence is TGCAGCGCTCAGGGTGGTATCGGGACAGGGGAAAACTATGGCTACACCTTC.

Here the CDR3 reads CASSYSETRPGVDTQYF. In nucleotides, the CDR3 is TGTGCCAGCAGTTATTCCGAGACTAGGCCGGGGGTGGATACGCAGTATTTT. The chain carries TRBV6-2 or TRBV6-3 and TRBJ2-3; TRBD2 might be the D (6 bases). With 3 bases removed from V and 6 bases from J, the gap between germline ends came to 22 bases. Germline V gene sequence: CDR1 MNHEY, CDR2 SVGEGT. The length of the CDR3 is 17 residues.